This T cell receptor (beta chain) emerged from a study of Ad26.COV2.S vaccination and SARS-CoV-2 variants listed by TCRdb under 2021. Regarding the complete study: Vaccine-arm donors came from COV1001, a multicentre, randomized, double-blind, placebo-controlled phase I-IIa trial of Ad26.COV2.S in healthy adults. Ad26.COV2.S was administered intramuscularly at 5 x 10^10 or 1 x 10^11 viral particles, either as a single shot or as two shots given 56 days apart. The specificity and breadth of SARS-CoV-2-reactive T cell receptors after Ad26.COV2.S vaccination were assessed by TCRbeta repertoire sequencing. A total of about 30 samples were included in the TCR-sequenced set, comprising around 19 Ad26.COV2.S vaccine recipients, 5 placebo recipients and 8 SARS-CoV-2 convalescent individuals. Trial participants were randomized into five groups of five, in which low-dose or high-dose Ad26.COV2.S was given once or twice, or placebo was given on both occasions. Investigators remained blinded to trial group allocation during experiments and outcome assessment. Results the study describes overall, beyond this receptor: Substantial breadth of spike-specific CD8+ and CD4+ T cell responses was reported after vaccination. Vaccine and placebo recipients had comparable non-spike TCR breadth, which fits with the vaccine containing only spike. The authors noted that total T cell responses may have been underestimated by the TCR breadth and depth analyses. The study was not powered to compare responses between vaccine doses or regimens. Higher spike-specific TCR breadth was observed in Ad26.COV2.S recipients than in placebo recipients (P = 0.0014).

The CDR3 covers 14 residues, taking in both the cysteine and the phenylalanine. The retained sequence is limited to the CDR3, 42 bases, with the frame set at the first base. V loses 5 bases at its end and J loses 3 bases; junction bases beyond the gene matches: 7. CDR1 and CDR2 (SGHDN, FVKESK) derive from the germline V gene. The immunoSEQ Assay was the method used to sequence TCRbeta CDR3 regions. After extraction, genomic DNA underwent amplification by bias-controlled multiplex PCR, followed by high-throughput sequencing. From the authors' description of their analysis: To quantify the absolute abundance of every unique TCRbeta CDR3 region, sequences were collapsed and filtered. T cell fraction was estimated by normalizing TCRbeta template counts to usable DNA, with usable DNA measured through amplification of reference genes found in all nucleated cells. Repertoire TCRs were annotated as SARS-CoV-2-specific when V gene, CDR3 amino acid sequence and J gene were exactly matched to a known reactive TCR set. The reference SARS-CoV-2 TCR set was obtained from MIRA and was filtered for enrichment in COVID-19-positive ImmuneCODE repertoires, whereby public or cross-reactive TCRs were removed. Based on the MIRA antigens, annotated TCRs were further analysed at the level of specific ORF or position within ORF. Depth was the summed frequency of annotated unique rearrangements, while breadth was defined as annotated unique rearrangements over total unique productive rearrangements. TCR breadth was compared between groups using two-sided Wilcoxon rank-sum tests. What TCRdb holds here is the immuneACCESS table cut down to in-frame rearrangements. Part of the clones is not present; checked against another copy, under half of the missing clones reflect an unresolved V gene, and the others are unexplained. V and J calls and clone size are as listed in that table; D and trimming were resolved from the DNA. Present in this sample are about 460,000 clones, 89% of which were seen just once. 1.5% to 2% of the sample rests with the top ten.

The meaning of the sample's treatment or condition label: 15 to 20 received Ad26.COV2.S at low or high dose, single or two shots; about 5 received placebo; per-sample allocation not given. For vaccine and placebo recipients, the sequenced repertoires came from samples collected on day 63 after the first injection. Between 29 July and 7 August 2020, Cohort 1b enrolled about 27 adults aged 18-55 years at one site in Boston, USA. Ad26.COV2.S was a replication-incompetent adenovirus type 26 vector that expressed a prefusion-stabilized SARS-CoV-2 spike protein derived from the original Wuhan strain. Remarks on this clone: Its binding antigen is unknown. No per-base quality is available; no much larger clone lies one base away.

The rearrangement joined TRBV14 to TRBJ2-7; TRBD2 fits 7 bases in the junction. This clonotype originated in a person between 18 and 65 years old who received the Ad26.COV2.S COVID-19 vaccine or a placebo. Sequences were derived from peripheral blood, sampled in a trial of Ad26.COV2.S vaccine versus placebo. In nucleotides, the sequence is TGTGCCAGCAGCAAAAGCGGGAATCTCTACGAGCAGTACTTC. It specifies CASSKSGNLYEQYF.